This entry describes one T cell receptor beta chain. One end of the junction fails to match germline, which may point to a read error. Using its own MiXCR run on the RT-PCR reads, TCRdb lists one record per CDR3 protein. The sample includes about 160,000 distinct CDR3 sequences, roughly two fifths of them seen just once. From germline, CDR1 is SGHVS and CDR2 FNYEAQ. The CDR3 is 12 residues long. The record originates from a study of patients and donors after allogeneic stem cell transplantation. Sequenced input: blood, either unsorted or a sorted T cell fraction (not recorded which). The TCR sequence derives from a human donor who was either an allogeneic HSCT recipient or a stem cell or donor lymphocyte infusion donor (not recorded which). It is not recorded whose cells these are; they may come from a transplant donor. The V gene is TRBV7-6, the J gene TRBJ2-7; 9 bases align to TRBD1. The CDR3 DNA is TGTGCCAGCAGCTCCCGGACAGGGGCGGTCTGCTTC. Translating gives CASSSRTGAVCF.